This T cell receptor beta chain was retrieved from a study of early T cells in non-severe SARS-CoV-2 infection. At the level of the study: Chains were unpaired, as sequencing was done on bulk RNA from unsorted whole blood.

The CDR3 contains 16 residues. This clonotype has a single count. In TCRdb, the 5' RACE reads were re-called with MiXCR into one record per CDR3 protein. Of roughly 53,000 distinct CDR3 sequences in the sample, about 9.4% are singletons; the top ten hold around 4.1%. The sample was whole blood. This rearrangement joins TRBV3-2 to TRBJ2-6. TRBV3-2 represents a pseudogene. This sequence originates from an adult who was a healthcare worker with PCR-confirmed SARS-CoV-2 infection or an uninfected control (not recorded which). DNA for the CDR3: TGTGCCAGCAGCCAAGGCGTTCTGGCTGGGGCCAACGTCCTGACTTTC. Translated: CASSQGVLAGANVLTF.